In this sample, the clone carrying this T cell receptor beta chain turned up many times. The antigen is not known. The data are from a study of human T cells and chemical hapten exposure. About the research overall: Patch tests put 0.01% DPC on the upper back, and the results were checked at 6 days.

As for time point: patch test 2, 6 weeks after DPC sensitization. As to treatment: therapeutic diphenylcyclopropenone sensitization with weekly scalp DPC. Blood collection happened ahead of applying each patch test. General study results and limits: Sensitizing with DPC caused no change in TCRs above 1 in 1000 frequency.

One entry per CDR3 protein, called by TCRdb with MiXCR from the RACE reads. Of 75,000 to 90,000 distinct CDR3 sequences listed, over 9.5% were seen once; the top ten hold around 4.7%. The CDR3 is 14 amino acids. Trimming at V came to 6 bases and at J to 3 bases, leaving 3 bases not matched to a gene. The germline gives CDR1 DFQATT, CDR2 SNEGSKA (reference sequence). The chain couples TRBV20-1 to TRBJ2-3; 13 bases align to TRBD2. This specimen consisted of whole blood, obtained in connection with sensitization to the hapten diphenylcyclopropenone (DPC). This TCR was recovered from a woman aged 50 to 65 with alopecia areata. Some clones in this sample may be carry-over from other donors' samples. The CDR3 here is CSATLAGGTDTQYF. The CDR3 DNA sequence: TGCAGTGCCACACTAGCGGGAGGGACAGATACGCAGTATTTT.